The 10 T cell receptor beta chains below all came from one sample that was sequenced in a study of blood T cell repertoires in COVID-19. Measured with immunoSEQ multiplex PCR; TCRdb has only the in-frame clones, and not every one. The sample has approximately 300,000 clones, about 90% seen once. The sequencing input was PBMCs or T cells enriched from blood (not recorded which). All receptors come from a woman under 40 who had recovered from COVID-19.

The CDR3 loop reads CASSASVSSNQPQHF. CDR3 coding DNA: TGTGCCAGCAGCGCCTCCGTTAGTAGCAATCAGCCCCAGCATTTT. The rearrangement links TRBV7-2 to TRBJ1-5, with D hard to call. Germline V lookup: CDR1 SGHTA, CDR2 FQGNSA. This CDR3 has 15 residues. V shed 5 bases and J shed 0 bases, with 11 bases lying between them.

The rearrangement joins TRBV10-1 to TRBJ1-1; D not certain. Trimming pared 0 bases from V and 11 bases from J, leaving 7 bases between. Germline assignment: CDR1 WNHNN and CDR2 SYGVQD (reference sequence). This CDR3 is 11 amino acids long. The CDR3 DNA is TGCGCCAGCAGTGAGTCTTCTACGGCTTTCTTT. Its protein is CASSESSTAFF.

V usage is TRBV7-9 and J usage is TRBJ1-1; 7 bases align to TRBD1. V lost 1 base, J lost 3 bases, and 2 bases stayed unmatched. CDR1 is SEHNR and CDR2 is FQNEAQ in the germline V gene (reference sequence). This CDR3 is 14 amino acids long. The CDR3 nucleotides are TGTGCCAGCAGCTTAGGCAGGGGGTACACTGAAGCTTTCTTT. Protein product: CASSLGRGYTEAFF. Full variable domain (remainder filled in from reference TRBV7-9 and TRBJ1-1): DTGVSQNPRHKITKRGQNVTFRCDPISEHNRLYWYRQTLGQGPEFLTYFQNEAQLEKSRLLSDRFSAERPKGSFSTLEIQRTEQGDSAMYLCASSLGRGYTEAFFGQGTRLTVV.

J is TRBJ1-5 and V is TRBV19; no clear D gene. CDR1 and CDR2 (germline): LNHDA, SQIVND (reference sequence). V was clipped by 3 bases and J by 6 bases, with 21 bases between them. The CDR3 length is 17 residues. The chain's CDR3 is CASSIGIAGREFQPQHF. As DNA, the CDR3 is TGTGCCAGTAGTATCGGTATTGCGGGTCGGGAGTTTCAGCCCCAGCATTTT.

The V gene is TRBV5-1, the J gene TRBJ1-3; possibly TRBD1 for D (5 bases). The CDR3 contains 13 residues. In germline, CDR1 is SGHRS, CDR2 YFSETQ. Trimming stripped 4 bases from V and 3 bases from J, with 8 bases between. The chain's CDR3 is CASSVDIGNTIYF. The DNA of the CDR3 is TGCGCCAGCAGCGTGGACATTGGAAACACCATATATTTT.

The CDR3 loop is CASSQGGLASYEQYF. The CDR3 coding sequence is TGTGCCAGCAGCCAAGGGGGACTAGCGTCCTACGAGCAGTACTTC. The chain carries TRBV4-2 and TRBJ2-7; 10 positions match TRBD2. CDR3 length: 15 amino acids. V was clipped by 1 base and J by 1 base; unmatched bases: 1. Germline V gives CDR1 LGHNA, CDR2 YNFKEQ.

The chain joins TRBV12-5 to TRBJ1-2, with D perhaps TRBD1 (5 bases). Germline loops: CDR1 LGHNT, CDR2 FRNRAP. The CDR3 loop spans 14 amino acids. V was trimmed by 7 bases and J by 4 bases, leaving 16 bases between them. The CDR3 protein is CASAQTGAPYGYTF. The CDR3 DNA reads TGTGCTAGTGCCCAAACAGGAGCCCCCTATGGCTACACCTTC.

The rearrangement links TRBV9 to TRBJ1-2; D ambiguous. The CDR3 contains 14 residues. Per germline, CDR1 SGDLS and CDR2 YYNGEE. V was clipped by 0 bases and J by 5 bases, with 11 bases between them. CDR3 DNA sequence: TGTGCCAGCAGCGTAGTACAGAAAATGTATGGCTACACCTTC. It is translated as CASSVVQKMYGYTF.

The chain has TRBV7-8 and TRBJ2-7; possible D gene TRBD1, 6 bases. Looked up from germline, CDR1 is SGHVS and CDR2 is FQNEAQ. This CDR3 is 15 amino acids long. The germline V and J ends were trimmed by 4 bases and 2 bases, with 15 bases remaining between them. CDR3: CASSYDGTPTYEQYF. The CDR3, as DNA: TGTGCCAGCAGCTACGATGGGACACCCACCTACGAGCAGTACTTC.

A single count supports this clone. The V and J genes are TRBV10-1 and TRBJ2-3; 7 nucleotides line up with TRBD2. The junction had 4 bases not matched to a gene; V was cut back by 0 bases and J by 1 base. The V gene's germline CDR1 is WNHNN and CDR2 SYGVQD (reference sequence). There are 16 residues in the CDR3. CDR3 DNA sequence: TGCGCCAGCAGTGAGTCACGGGCGGGGGGCACAGATACGCAGTATTTT. As protein: CASSESRAGGTDTQYF.